What follows are 29 T cell receptor beta chains derived from one specimen sequenced in a study of blood T cell repertoires in COVID-19. Sequenced by immunoSEQ multiplex PCR; TCRdb stores in-frame clones only, minus some. The table includes over 150,000 clones, around 80% detected once. Sample: PBMCs or T cells enriched from blood (not recorded which). The receptor set was obtained from a man aged 50 to 60 who had recovered from COVID-19.

This sequence joins TRBV18 and TRBJ2-7; D unresolved. The CDR3 is 15 residues long. The V end lost 6 bases, the J end lost 2 bases, and 17 bases lay between the germline ends. The germline CDR1 and CDR2 sequences are KGHSH and LQKENI. DNA of the CDR3: TGTGCCAGCTCTTCACCGGTGACACCCCCCTACGAGCAGTACTTC. This sequence encodes CASSSPVTPPYEQYF.

This clone showed up just once. V and J are TRBV4-3 and TRBJ2-7; 8 bases map to TRBD1. J was trimmed by 2 bases and V by 8 bases; bases with no gene match: 8. This CDR3 has 14 amino acids. Germline V gene lookup returns CDR1 LGHNA and CDR2 YSLEER. CDR3 region: CASGAGTGTYEQYF. As DNA, the CDR3 is TGCGCCAGCGGCGCCGGGACAGGAACCTACGAGCAGTACTTC.

This chain links TRBV11-3 with TRBJ1-1; unclear D gene. Trimming left V 5 bases short and J 1 base short, with 14 bases between. CDR1 and CDR2 (germline): SGHNT, YENEEA. This CDR3 spans 15 amino acids. CDR3 sequence reads: CASSPPRVQNTEAFF. CDR3 nucleotides: TGTGCCAGCAGCCCCCCCCGGGTCCAGAACACTGAAGCTTTCTTT.

The chain carries TRBV28 and TRBJ1-5; a possible D gene is TRBD1 (6 bases). Per germline, CDR1 MDHEN and CDR2 SYDVKM. Trimming pared 6 bases from V and 6 bases from J, leaving 18 bases between. The CDR3 is 15 residues long. The chain's CDR3 is CASSLGQGNGQPQHF. As DNA, the CDR3 is TGTGCCAGCAGCCTAGGGCAGGGGAACGGTCAGCCCCAGCATTTT.

This clone was detected once. V usage is TRBV7-9 and J usage is TRBJ2-5; 11 bases are shared with TRBD1. Trimming removed 2 bases from V and 5 bases from J; junction bases left unmatched: 7. Germline V gene data show CDR1 as SEHNR and CDR2 as FQNEAQ (reference sequence). The CDR3 covers 16 residues. Here the CDR3 DNA reads TGTGCCAGCAGCTTAAAGGACAGGGGGCTGGGGGAGACCCAGTACTTC. Protein product: CASSLKDRGLGETQYF.

DNA for the CDR3: TGTGCCAGCTCACCGACGTCTACTCAGGGGGCTGAGATGGGCTACACCTTC. Translating it yields CASSPTSTQGAEMGYTF. The chain joins TRBV18 to TRBJ1-2, with 8 bases aligning to TRBD1. Germline values: CDR1 KGHSH, CDR2 LQKENI. The CDR3 spans 17 residues. The V segment lost 3 bases and the J segment 8 bases; nucleotides outside the gene matches: 17.

DNA for the CDR3: TGTGCCAGCAGCAAAAATAGGGACAGAAGACCCTACGAGCAGTACTTC. Its translation is CASSKNRDRRPYEQYF. V is TRBV6-6 and J is TRBJ2-7; 7 bases agree with TRBD1. The germline V gene encodes CDR1 MNHNY and CDR2 SVGAGI (reference sequence). Germline trimming cut 6 bases from V and 2 bases from J; bases unmatched to any gene: 13. The CDR3 extends over 16 amino acids.

The count of this clone is one. The chain recombines TRBV4-1 with TRBJ1-5; weak D call: TRBD1 (6 bases). Looked up from germline, CDR1 is MGHRA and CDR2 is YSYEKL. This CDR3 spans 17 amino acids. The V end was cut by 0 bases, the J end by 2 bases, with 14 bases between. The CDR3: CASSQEGGGIGNQPQHF. Written as DNA, the CDR3 is TGCGCCAGCAGCCAAGAGGGAGGGGGGATAGGCAATCAGCCCCAGCATTTT.

The chain carries TRBV19 and TRBJ2-5; 10 bases line up with TRBD1. The V gene end was trimmed by 5 bases and the J gene end by 5 bases; junction bases not matched to a gene: 8. Germline V CDR1 and CDR2: LNHDA, SQIVND (reference sequence). The CDR3 spans 15 residues. The CDR3 region is CASSSGTGVVETQYF. CDR3 bases: TGTGCCAGTAGTTCCGGGACAGGGGTCGTGGAGACCCAGTACTTC.

The J gene is TRBJ1-5, the V gene TRBV18, with 12 bases lining up with TRBD1. J was trimmed by 6 bases and V by 3 bases; bases with no gene match: 6. The germline V gene has CDR1 KGHSH and CDR2 LQKENI. CDR3 length equals 16 residues. The DNA for the CDR3 is TGTGCCAGCTCACCGGGACAGGGGGCCTTATTTCAGCCCCAGCATTTT. Its translation is CASSPGQGALFQPQHF.

This sequence joins TRBV4-1 and TRBJ1-5, with TRBD1 matching over 10 bases. Germline V gene sequence: CDR1 MGHRA, CDR2 YSYEKL. The J segment lost 4 bases and the V segment lost 1 base, leaving 4 bases of the junction unmatched. CDR3 length: 16 residues. As DNA, the CDR3 is TGCGCCAGCAGCCAAGGACAGGGGGCGCGTAATCAGCCCCAGCATTTT. Amino acid sequence: CASSQGQGARNQPQHF.

This chain connects TRBV3-1 (or the pseudogene TRBV3-2) to TRBJ2-2; D call uncertain. This CDR3 spans 14 amino acids. Germline CDR1 reads LGHDT; CDR2 reads YNNKEL (reference sequence). V was pared by 4 bases and J by 5 bases, with 11 bases between. The CDR3 DNA follows: TGTGCCAGCAGCCGCCTTCAGGCTACCGGGGAGCTGTTTTTT. Translated, it gives CASSRLQATGELFF.

V usage is TRBV19 and J usage is TRBJ1-2; 7 nucleotides match TRBD1. Germline V gene sequence: CDR1 LNHDA, CDR2 SQIVND (reference sequence). This CDR3 is 13 amino acids long. V lost 4 bases and J lost 8; bases outside the gene matches: 7. CDR3 protein: CASSTDRTYGYTF. CDR3 bases: TGTGCCAGTAGTACGGACAGGACATACGGCTACACCTTC.

J is TRBJ1-5 and V is TRBV2, with D possibly matching TRBD1 (5 bases). The CDR3 runs 14 residues. Germline lookup yields CDR1 SNHLY and CDR2 FYNNEI. The V end was cut by 6 bases, the J end by 6 bases, with 15 bases between. The CDR3 here is CASSVYQGGQPQHF. CDR3 sequence (DNA): TGTGCCAGCAGCGTTTATCAGGGTGGTCAGCCCCAGCATTTT.

This clone was seen only a few times. This rearrangement joins TRBV11-3 to TRBJ1-4; D is unclear. This CDR3 has 15 amino acids. CDR1 is SGHNT and CDR2 is YENEEA in the germline V gene. V lost 3 bases to trimming and J lost 4 bases, with 12 bases between them. In nucleotides, the CDR3 is TGTGCCAGCAGCTTCATACACAGTCATAATGAAAAACTGTTTTTT. Its protein is CASSFIHSHNEKLFF.

The chain uses TRBV4-3 and TRBJ2-5, with 9 positions matching TRBD2. V dropped 4 bases and J dropped 5; count of bases not matched to a gene: 14. CDR1 LGHNA and CDR2 YSLEER come from the germline V gene. This CDR3 contains 17 residues. The CDR3 coding sequence is TGCGCCAGCAGCCCAGACCGCCGCGGGGGGGCGGGGGAGACCCAGTACTTC. Its translation is CASSPDRRGGAGETQYF.

The chain employs TRBV24-1 and TRBJ2-7, with 8 bases lining up with TRBD1. Germline CDR1 is KGHDR and CDR2 is SFDVKD. CDR3 length: 14 residues. The V and J ends lost 7 bases and 2 bases, in that order; junction bases with no gene match: 6. CDR3 region: CATRAGQGPYEQYF. Written as DNA, the CDR3 is TGTGCCACCAGAGCTGGACAGGGCCCCTACGAGCAGTACTTC.

The V gene is TRBV10-3, the J gene TRBJ1-2; D perhaps matches TRBD1 (6 bases). Germline assignment: CDR1 ENHRY and CDR2 SYGVKD. V was clipped by 10 bases and J by 6 bases, with 18 bases between them. This CDR3 spans 13 amino acids. The CDR3 nucleotides read TGTGCCACTCGGACAGCCAGAGGGGATGGCTACACCTTC. Amino acid sequence: CATRTARGDGYTF.

The V and J genes are TRBV18 and TRBJ1-4; possible D gene TRBD1, 6 bases. V lost 3 bases and J lost 8, with 10 bases in between. Looked up from germline, CDR1 is KGHSH and CDR2 is LQKENI. This CDR3 has 13 residues. The CDR3 sequence is CASSPPGDEKLFF. Written as DNA, the CDR3 is TGTGCCAGCTCACCTCCAGGGGACGAAAAACTGTTTTTT.

The CDR3 DNA reads TGTGCCAGCAGCCGCCCAGGGCGATTGGGAGGCTACACCTTC. Translating it yields CASSRPGRLGGYTF. The chain combines TRBV28 with TRBJ1-2; maybe TRBD1 (5 bases). The CDR3 spans 14 residues. Trimming left V 6 bases short and J 8 bases short, with 19 bases between. Germline CDR1 and CDR2: MDHEN and SYDVKM.

The rearrangement joins TRBV27 to TRBJ1-2; D is uncertain. Trimming removed 5 bases from V and 3 bases from J, with 16 bases in between. Germline-derived CDR1 and CDR2 are MNHEY and SMNVEV (reference sequence). This CDR3 is 15 amino acids long. CDR3 DNA: TGTGCCAGCAGTCCTCAAGACATCCCTCACTATGGCTACACCTTC. The encoded protein is CASSPQDIPHYGYTF.

This clone was recorded a few times. The rearrangement links TRBV4-3 to TRBJ2-5; D is possibly TRBD2 (6 bases). V gave up 3 bases and J gave up 4 bases, with 15 bases separating them. Germline CDR1 is LGHNA and CDR2 is YSLEER. The CDR3 is 15 residues long. CDR3 in amino acids: CASSHVLRGGETQYF. In nucleotides, the CDR3 is TGCGCCAGCAGCCATGTTTTGCGGGGAGGAGAGACCCAGTACTTC.

The rearrangement uses TRBV7-8 and TRBJ1-5, with a weak D call TRBD1 (5 bases). The CDR3 is 15 residues long. Per the germline V gene, CDR1 is SGHVS and CDR2 is FQNEAQ. V was clipped by 5 bases and J by 8 bases, with 19 bases between them. The CDR3 DNA sequence: TGTGCCAGCAGCCGCGGGACCTATCGGAGGGAGCCCCAGCATTTT. Encoded protein: CASSRGTYRREPQHF.

The chain has TRBV5-6 and TRBJ1-5; TRBD1 matches 9 bases. V lost 3 bases to trimming and J lost 2 bases; unmatched junction nucleotides: 6. The CDR3 consists of 16 residues. Germline values: CDR1 SGHDT, CDR2 YYEEEE. The CDR3 is CASSWRTGDGNQPQHF. CDR3 nucleotide sequence: TGTGCCAGCAGCTGGAGGACAGGGGACGGCAATCAGCCCCAGCATTTT.

This clone has only one observation. This rearrangement joins TRBV18 to TRBJ2-1; TRBD2 aligns across 12 bases. The length of the CDR3 is 17 residues. The V segment lost 4 bases and the J segment 0 bases; nucleotides outside the gene matches: 4. CDR1 is KGHSH and CDR2 is LQKENI in the germline V gene. In DNA, the CDR3 is TGTGCCAGCTCACTGACTAGCGGGGGCCGCTCCTACAATGAGCAGTTCTTC. Encoded protein: CASSLTSGGRSYNEQFF.

V usage is TRBV5-1 and J usage is TRBJ2-3, with D tentatively TRBD2 (6 bases). V was shortened by 0 bases and J by 2 bases, with 16 bases between the two germline ends. Germline V lookup: CDR1 SGHRS, CDR2 YFSETQ. The CDR3 totals 17 residues. CDR3 region: CASSLGALAGITDTQYF. The DNA of the CDR3 is TGCGCCAGCAGCTTGGGCGCCCTGGCGGGAATCACAGATACGCAGTATTTT.

The gene calls are TRBV30 and TRBJ1-2, with 7 bases lining up with TRBD1. V lost 4 bases, J lost 0 bases, and 11 bases stayed unmatched. Germline-derived CDR1 and CDR2 are GTSNPN and SVGIG (reference sequence). This CDR3 region has 16 residues. The CDR3: CAWIGGDSNTNYGYTF. CDR3 bases: TGTGCCTGGATAGGAGGGGACAGTAACACTAACTATGGCTACACCTTC.

V usage is TRBV19 and J usage is TRBJ2-3, with D maybe TRBD2 (7 bases). CDR1 is LNHDA and CDR2 is SQIVND in the germline V gene (reference sequence). V dropped 5 bases and J dropped 2 bases, with 14 bases sitting between them. The length of the CDR3 is 15 residues. CDR3 nucleotides: TGTGCCAGTAGTCCTGGGGGGGGCCCCACAGATACGCAGTATTTT. This translates into CASSPGGGPTDTQYF.

This chain joins TRBV30 and TRBJ1-3; no firm D call. Germline-derived CDR1 and CDR2 are GTSNPN and SVGIG (reference sequence). The V and J ends lost 5 bases and 0 bases respectively, with 11 bases between them. This CDR3 region has 14 residues. CDR3 protein: CAWALSRSGNTIYF. DNA of the CDR3: TGTGCCTGGGCTCTCAGTCGCTCTGGAAACACCATATATTTT.